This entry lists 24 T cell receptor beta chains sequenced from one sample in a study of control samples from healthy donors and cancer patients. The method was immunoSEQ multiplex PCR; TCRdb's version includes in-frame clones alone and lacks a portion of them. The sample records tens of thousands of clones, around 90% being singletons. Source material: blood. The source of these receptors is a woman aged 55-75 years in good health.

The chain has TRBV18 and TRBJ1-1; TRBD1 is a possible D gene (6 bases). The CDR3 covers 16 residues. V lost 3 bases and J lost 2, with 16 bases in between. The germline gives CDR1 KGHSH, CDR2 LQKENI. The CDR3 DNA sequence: TGTGCCAGCTCACCGCTCGAACAGGGCGCCAACACTGAAGCTTTCTTT. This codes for CASSPLEQGANTEAFF.

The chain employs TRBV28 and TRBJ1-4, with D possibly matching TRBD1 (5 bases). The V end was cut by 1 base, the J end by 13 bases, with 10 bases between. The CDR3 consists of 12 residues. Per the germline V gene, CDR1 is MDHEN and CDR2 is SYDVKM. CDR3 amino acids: CASSLSQGGLFF. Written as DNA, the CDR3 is TGTGCCAGCAGTTTATCTCAGGGAGGACTGTTTTTT.

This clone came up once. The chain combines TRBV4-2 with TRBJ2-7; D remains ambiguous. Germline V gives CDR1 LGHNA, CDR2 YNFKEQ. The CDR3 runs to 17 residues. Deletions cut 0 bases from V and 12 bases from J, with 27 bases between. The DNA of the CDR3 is TGTGCCAGCAGCCAAGAGTCGCTAAGGGCCGAACACCGGTTTTTGTACTTC. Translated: CASSQESLRAEHRFLYF.

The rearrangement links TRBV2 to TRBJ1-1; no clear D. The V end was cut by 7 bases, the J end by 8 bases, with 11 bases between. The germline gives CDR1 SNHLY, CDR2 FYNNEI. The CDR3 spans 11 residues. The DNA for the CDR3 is TGTGCCAGCACCTACCTTTTGGAAGCTTTCTTT. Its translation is CASTYLLEAFF.

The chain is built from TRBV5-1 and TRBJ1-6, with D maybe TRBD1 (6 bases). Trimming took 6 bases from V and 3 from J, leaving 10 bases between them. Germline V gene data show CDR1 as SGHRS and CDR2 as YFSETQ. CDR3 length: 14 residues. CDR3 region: CASTPGDYNSPLHF. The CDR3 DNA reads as TGCGCCAGCACGCCAGGGGACTATAATTCACCCCTCCACTTT.

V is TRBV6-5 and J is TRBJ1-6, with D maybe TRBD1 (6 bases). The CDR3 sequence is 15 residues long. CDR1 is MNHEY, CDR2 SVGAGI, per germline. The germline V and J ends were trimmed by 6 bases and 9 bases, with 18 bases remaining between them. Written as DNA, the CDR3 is TGTGCCAGCAGCTTAGAACAGGGAGTAGTTTCACCCCTCCACTTT. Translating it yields CASSLEQGVVSPLHF.

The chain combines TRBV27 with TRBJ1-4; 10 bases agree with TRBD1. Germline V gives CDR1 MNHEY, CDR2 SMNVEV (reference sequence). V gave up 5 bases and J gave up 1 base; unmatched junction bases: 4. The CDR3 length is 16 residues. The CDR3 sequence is CASSHRDRGTNEKLFF. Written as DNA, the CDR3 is TGTGCCAGCAGTCATCGGGACAGGGGAACTAATGAAAAACTGTTTTTT.

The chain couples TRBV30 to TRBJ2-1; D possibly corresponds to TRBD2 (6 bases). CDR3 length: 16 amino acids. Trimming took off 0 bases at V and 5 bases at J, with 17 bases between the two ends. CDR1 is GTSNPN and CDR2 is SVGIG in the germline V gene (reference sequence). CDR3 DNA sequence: TGTGCCTGGAGTGTACGGGGGTACCTAACCAACAATGAGCAGTTCTTC. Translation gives CAWSVRGYLTNNEQFF.

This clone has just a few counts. The chain's CDR3 is CASSQVWLAGVSETQYF. The CDR3 nucleotides read TGTGCCAGCAGCCAAGTCTGGCTAGCGGGGGTATCAGAGACCCAGTACTTC. The chain links TRBV3-1 (or the pseudogene TRBV3-2) to TRBJ2-5, with 10 positions matching TRBD2. CDR3 length: 17 residues. From germline, CDR1 is LGHDT and CDR2 YNNKEL (reference sequence). V dropped 1 base and J dropped 4; count of bases not matched to a gene: 9.

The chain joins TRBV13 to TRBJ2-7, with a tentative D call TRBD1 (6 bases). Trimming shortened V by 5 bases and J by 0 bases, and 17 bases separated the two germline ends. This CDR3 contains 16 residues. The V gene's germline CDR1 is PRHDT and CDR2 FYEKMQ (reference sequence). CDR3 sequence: CASSPISGTPSYEQYF. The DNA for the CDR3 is TGTGCCAGCAGCCCCATCTCGGGGACACCCTCCTACGAGCAGTACTTC.

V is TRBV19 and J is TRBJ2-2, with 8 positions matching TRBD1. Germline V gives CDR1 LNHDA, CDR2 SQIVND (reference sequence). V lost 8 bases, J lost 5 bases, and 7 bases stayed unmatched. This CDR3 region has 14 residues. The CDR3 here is CASAGQGGTGELFF. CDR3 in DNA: TGTGCCAGTGCTGGACAGGGAGGAACCGGGGAGCTGTTTTTT.

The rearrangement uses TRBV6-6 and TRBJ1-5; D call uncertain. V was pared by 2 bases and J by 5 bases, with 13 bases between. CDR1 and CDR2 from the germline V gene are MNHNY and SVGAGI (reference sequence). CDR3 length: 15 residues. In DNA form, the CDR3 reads TGTGCCAGCAGTTACACCGGGCCCGGCCATCAGCCCCAGCATTTT. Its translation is CASSYTGPGHQPQHF.

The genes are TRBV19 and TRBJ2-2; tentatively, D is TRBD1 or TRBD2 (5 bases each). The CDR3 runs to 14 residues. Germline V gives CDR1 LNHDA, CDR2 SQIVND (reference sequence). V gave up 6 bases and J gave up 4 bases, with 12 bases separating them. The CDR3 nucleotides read TGTGCCAGTAGGTTATGGGACCTCACCGGGGAGCTGTTTTTT. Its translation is CASRLWDLTGELFF.

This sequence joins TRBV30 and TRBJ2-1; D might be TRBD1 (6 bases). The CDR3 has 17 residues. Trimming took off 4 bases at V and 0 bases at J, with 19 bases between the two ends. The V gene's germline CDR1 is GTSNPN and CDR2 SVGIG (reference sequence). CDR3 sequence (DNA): TGTGCCTGGATGGGGGCCAAACGGGTCGGCTCCTACAATGAGCAGTTCTTC. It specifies CAWMGAKRVGSYNEQFF. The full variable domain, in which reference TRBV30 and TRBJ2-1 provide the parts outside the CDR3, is SQTIHQWPATLVQPVGSPLSLECTVEGTSNPNLYWYRQAAGRGLQLLFYSVGIGQISSEVPQNLSASRPQDRQFILSSKKLLLSDSGFYLCAWMGAKRVGSYNEQFFGPGTRLTVL.

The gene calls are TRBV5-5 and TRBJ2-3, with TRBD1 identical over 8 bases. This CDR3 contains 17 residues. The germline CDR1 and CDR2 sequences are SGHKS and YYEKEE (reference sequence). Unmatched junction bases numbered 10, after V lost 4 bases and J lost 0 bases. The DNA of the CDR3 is TGTGCCAGCAGCGCCTTGACAGGGGCCACTAGCACAGATACGCAGTATTTT. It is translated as CASSALTGATSTDTQYF.

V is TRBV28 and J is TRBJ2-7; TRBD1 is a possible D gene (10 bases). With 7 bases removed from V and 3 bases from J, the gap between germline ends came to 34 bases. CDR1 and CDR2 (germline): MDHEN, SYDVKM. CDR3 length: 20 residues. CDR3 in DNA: TGTGCCAGCACCCCGACAGGGGGCGTGAGCGGGAGGACCCTAAACTACGAGCAGTACTTC. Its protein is CASTPTGGVSGRTLNYEQYF. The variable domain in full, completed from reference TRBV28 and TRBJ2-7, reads DVKVTQSSRYLVKRTGEKVFLECVQDMDHENMFWYRQDPGLGLRLIYFSYDVKMKEKGDIPEGYSVSREKKERFSLILESASTNQTSMYLCASTPTGGVSGRTLNYEQYFGPGTRLTVT.

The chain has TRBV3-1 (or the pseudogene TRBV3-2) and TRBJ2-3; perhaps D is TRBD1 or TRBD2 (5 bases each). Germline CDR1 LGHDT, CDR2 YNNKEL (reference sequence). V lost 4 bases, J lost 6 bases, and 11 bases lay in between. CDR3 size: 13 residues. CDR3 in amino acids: CASSRDHGDTQYF. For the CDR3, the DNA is TGTGCCAGCAGCCGGGACCACGGGGATACGCAGTATTTT.

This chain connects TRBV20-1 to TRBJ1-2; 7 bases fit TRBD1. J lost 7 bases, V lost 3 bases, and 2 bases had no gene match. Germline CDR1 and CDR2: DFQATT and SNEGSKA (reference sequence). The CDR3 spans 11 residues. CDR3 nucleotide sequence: TGCAGTGCTAGTTACAGGGGTGGCTACACCTTC. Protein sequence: CSASYRGGYTF.

Here the CDR3 DNA reads TGTGCCAGCACCCAGGACTACGAGCAGTACTTC. Protein sequence: CASTQDYEQYF. The rearrangement joins TRBV28 to TRBJ2-7, with D uncertain. CDR3 length: 11 amino acids. CDR1 and CDR2 from the germline V gene are MDHEN and SYDVKM. V was clipped by 7 bases and J by 3 bases, with 7 bases between them. Complete variable domain (other parts from reference TRBV28 and TRBJ2-7): DVKVTQSSRYLVKRTGEKVFLECVQDMDHENMFWYRQDPGLGLRLIYFSYDVKMKEKGDIPEGYSVSREKKERFSLILESASTNQTSMYLCASTQDYEQYFGPGTRLTVT.

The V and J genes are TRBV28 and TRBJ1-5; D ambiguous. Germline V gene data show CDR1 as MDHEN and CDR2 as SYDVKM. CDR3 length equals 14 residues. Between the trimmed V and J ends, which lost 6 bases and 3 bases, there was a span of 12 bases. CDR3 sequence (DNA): TGTGCCAGCAGCCAGGATGGGGTCAATCAGCCCCAGCATTTT. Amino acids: CASSQDGVNQPQHF.

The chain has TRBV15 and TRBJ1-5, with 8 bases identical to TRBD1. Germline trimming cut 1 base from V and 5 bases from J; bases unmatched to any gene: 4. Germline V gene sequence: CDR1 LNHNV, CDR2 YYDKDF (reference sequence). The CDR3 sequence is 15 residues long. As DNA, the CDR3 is TGTGCCACCAGCAGAGGGACAGGGACCGATCAGCCCCAGCATTTT. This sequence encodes CATSRGTGTDQPQHF.

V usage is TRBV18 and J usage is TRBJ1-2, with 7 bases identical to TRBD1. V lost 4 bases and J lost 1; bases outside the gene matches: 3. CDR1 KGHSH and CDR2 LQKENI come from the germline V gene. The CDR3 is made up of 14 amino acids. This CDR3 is CASSQGQVNYGYTF. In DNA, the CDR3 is TGTGCCAGCTCACAAGGACAGGTTAACTATGGCTACACCTTC.

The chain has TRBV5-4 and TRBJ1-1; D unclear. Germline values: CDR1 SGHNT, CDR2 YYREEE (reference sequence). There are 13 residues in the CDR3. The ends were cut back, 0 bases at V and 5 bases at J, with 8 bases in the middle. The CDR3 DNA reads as TGTGCCAGCAGCTTGGTAAGGGAAACTGAAGCTTTCTTT. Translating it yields CASSLVRETEAFF.

The DNA for the CDR3 is TGTGCCAGCGCGGGGGGCAAGGCCGGGGAGCTGTTTTTT. Translation gives CASAGGKAGELFF. This rearrangement joins TRBV2 to TRBJ2-2, with TRBD2 matching 8 bases. J gave up 6 bases and V 8 bases, and 5 bases lay outside the gene matches. CDR1 is SNHLY, CDR2 FYNNEI, per germline. The CDR3 sequence is 13 residues long.